Described below is a single T cell receptor beta chain sequence and its context. CDR3 length: 12 residues. The junction had 3 bases not matched to a gene; V was cut back by 4 bases and J by 5 bases. The V gene's germline CDR1 is GTSNPN and CDR2 SVGIG (reference sequence). Per the original methods: Using reference gene primer amplification, nucleated cell counts were estimated. Sequenced by immunoSEQ multiplex PCR; TCRdb stores in-frame clones only, minus some. The DNA was the basis for D and trimming; V, J and clone size are from that table. The sample holds roughly 330,000 clones; roughly 90% are singletons and the top ten take 6.4%. The data are from a study of blood T cell repertoires in COVID-19. For the study at large: Specimens from acute and convalescent COVID-19 originated in the United States, Italy and Spain. T cells, B-cell-depleted T cells, or PBMCs supplied cDNA or gDNA.

The J gene is TRBJ1-1, the V gene TRBV30; 8 bases map to TRBD1. The specimen was peripheral blood. The sequence was obtained from a man aged 18 to 29 who had recovered from COVID-19. CDR3 loop: CAWTHRGTEAFF. In DNA, the CDR3 is TGTGCCTGGACTCACAGGGGGACTGAAGCTTTCTTT.